These 21 T cell receptor beta chains came from one sample sequenced in a study of blood T cell repertoires in COVID-19. TCRdb's table, derived via immunoSEQ multiplex PCR, lists solely in-frame clones and lacks some. The table has fewer than 75,000 clones, 90% seen once. The sequencing input was peripheral blood. These receptors came from a human donor in a cohort sampled during active COVID-19.

This sequence joins TRBV7-9 and TRBJ2-1, with TRBD1 identical over 9 bases. J gave up 7 bases and V 5 bases, and 12 bases lay outside the gene matches. The V gene's germline CDR1 is SEHNR and CDR2 FQNEAQ (reference sequence). CDR3 length equals 16 residues. CDR3 residues: CASSRNTGGAFNEQFF. As DNA, the CDR3 is TGTGCCAGCAGCCGAAATACAGGGGGCGCGTTTAATGAGCAGTTCTTC. Combining the CDR3 with reference TRBV7-9 and TRBJ2-1 gives the whole variable domain DTGVSQNPRHKITKRGQNVTFRCDPISEHNRLYWYRQTLGQGPEFLTYFQNEAQLEKSRLLSDRFSAERPKGSFSTLEIQRTEQGDSAMYLCASSRNTGGAFNEQFFGPGTRLTVL.

This rearrangement joins TRBV6-6 to TRBJ2-3; no firm D call. This CDR3 spans 13 amino acids. The germline V and J ends were trimmed by 5 bases and 4 bases, with 10 bases remaining between them. Germline loops: CDR1 MNHNY, CDR2 SVGAGI (reference sequence). Written as DNA, the CDR3 is TGTGCCAGCAGTCACAGTAATGCAGATACGCAGTATTTT. Translation gives CASSHSNADTQYF.

The genes are TRBV6-5 and TRBJ1-1; 9 nucleotides align to TRBD1. The CDR3 has 15 amino acids. Looked up from germline, CDR1 is MNHEY and CDR2 is SVGAGI. The V and J ends lost 2 bases and 5 bases, in that order; junction bases with no gene match: 6. The CDR3 nucleotides are TGTGCCAGCAGTTACATAGGGACAGGGATGACTGAAGCTTTCTTT. Residues: CASSYIGTGMTEAFF.

V and J are TRBV6-1 and TRBJ2-1; 7 bases match TRBD2. Unmatched junction bases numbered 0, after V lost 1 base and J lost 0 bases. The CDR3 runs 15 residues. The germline gives CDR1 MNHNS, CDR2 SASEGT. The CDR3 DNA follows: TGTGCCAGCAGTGAAGGGACTAGCTCCTACAATGAGCAGTTCTTC. Protein: CASSEGTSSYNEQFF.

This chain joins TRBV12-3 or TRBV12-4 and TRBJ2-1, with D possibly matching TRBD1 (6 bases). Between the trimmed V and J ends, which lost 6 bases and 11 bases, there was a span of 14 bases. This CDR3 contains 12 residues. The CDR3: CASSPDRIKQFF. The CDR3 nucleotides are TGTGCCAGCAGCCCCGACAGGATAAAGCAGTTCTTC.

This chain links TRBV7-2 with TRBJ2-5; TRBD2 matches at 8 bases. CDR3 length equals 16 residues. Germline lookup yields CDR1 SGHTA and CDR2 FQGNSA. With V trimmed by 4 bases and J by 0 bases, 7 bases remained unmatched. CDR3 in DNA: TGTGCCAGCAGCTCCCTATTAGCGGGAAACCAAGAGACCCAGTACTTC. It codes for CASSSLLAGNQETQYF.

This clone was seen a single time. The chain links TRBV4-3 to TRBJ2-2; maybe TRBD1 (5 bases). CDR1 LGHNA and CDR2 YSLEER come from the germline V gene. V lost 4 bases, J lost 4 bases, and 16 bases lay in between. This CDR3 has 16 residues. CDR3 residues: CASSREGARSTGELFF. The DNA of the CDR3 is TGCGCCAGCAGCCGGGAAGGGGCCCGAAGCACCGGGGAGCTGTTTTTT.

This CDR3 is CASSLAGRQGAADTQYF. DNA of the CDR3: TGCGCCAGCAGCCTCGCAGGCAGACAGGGGGCCGCAGATACGCAGTATTTT. The chain is built from TRBV4-1 and TRBJ2-3, with 10 bases matching TRBD1. This CDR3 is 17 amino acids long. V shed 4 bases, J shed 4 bases, and the junction held 11 bases outside the gene matches. The germline V gene encodes CDR1 MGHRA and CDR2 YSYEKL.

The V call is TRBV4-1, the J call TRBJ2-5; D is possibly TRBD1 (5 bases). Germline V gene lookup returns CDR1 MGHRA and CDR2 YSYEKL. V was shortened by 0 bases and J by 5 bases, with 13 bases between the two germline ends. The CDR3 length is 15 residues. The DNA of the CDR3 is TGCGCCAGCAGCCAAGATTTTACAGGACGGGAGACCCAGTACTTC. It encodes CASSQDFTGRETQYF.

The chain has TRBV5-4 and TRBJ2-1; 12 bases are shared with TRBD2. With V trimmed by 1 base and J by 2 bases, 4 bases remained unmatched. The CDR3 covers 17 residues. In germline, CDR1 is SGHNT, CDR2 YYREEE (reference sequence). CDR3 amino acids: CASSLTSGRFTYNEQFF. CDR3 DNA sequence: TGTGCCAGCAGCTTGACTAGCGGGAGGTTCACCTACAATGAGCAGTTCTTC.

This clone was recorded once. The chain joins TRBV28 to TRBJ2-4; 9 bases agree with TRBD1. This CDR3 is 16 amino acids long. The germline V gene encodes CDR1 MDHEN and CDR2 SYDVKM. V lost 6 bases to trimming and J lost 1 base; unmatched junction nucleotides: 7. The CDR3 bases are TGTGCCAGCAGACGTCACAGGGGGCTTGCCAAAAACATTCAGTACTTC. This codes for CASRRHRGLAKNIQYF.

V gene TRBV5-1 combines with J gene TRBJ1-4, with D possibly TRBD1 on 6 matching bases. CDR1 and CDR2 (germline): SGHRS, YFSETQ. The CDR3 spans 15 residues. Trimming pared 3 bases from V and 5 bases from J, leaving 14 bases between. CDR3 sequence (DNA): TGCGCCAGCAGCTCCCGGGGACACCAAAATGAAAAACTGTTTTTT. Amino acid sequence: CASSSRGHQNEKLFF.

V is TRBV5-6 and J is TRBJ1-5; D not resolved. Trimming took 3 bases from V and 9 from J, leaving 13 bases between them. The CDR3 consists of 13 residues. The germline gives CDR1 SGHDT, CDR2 YYEEEE. The CDR3 region has the DNA TGTGCCAGCAGCTCGGGCGGGCATGGGCCCCAGCATTTT. Translating it yields CASSSGGHGPQHF. The entire variable domain, with the rest obtained from reference TRBV5-6 and TRBJ1-5, is as follows: DAGVTQSPTHLIKTRGQQVTLRCSPKSGHDTVSWYQQALGQGPQFIFQYYEEEERQRGNFPDRFSGHQFPNYSSELNVNALLLGDSALYLCASSSGGHGPQHFGDGTRLSIL.

This chain uses TRBV2 with TRBJ1-5; maybe TRBD1 (5 bases). This CDR3 spans 13 amino acids. Germline loops: CDR1 SNHLY, CDR2 FYNNEI. Trimming took off 2 bases at V and 6 bases at J, with 8 bases between the two ends. The CDR3: CASSESRAQPQHF. Written as DNA, the CDR3 is TGTGCCAGCAGTGAAAGCAGGGCTCAGCCCCAGCATTTT.

This clone occurred once. The chain is built from TRBV9 and TRBJ2-2, with TRBD2 matching over 13 bases. V shed 4 bases, J shed 6 bases, and the junction held 9 bases outside the gene matches. The CDR3 loop spans 17 amino acids. Germline-derived CDR1 and CDR2 are SGDLS and YYNGEE. The CDR3 nucleotides read TGTGCCAGCAGCCCGGGGACTAGCGGGAACTACGCCGGGGAGCTGTTTTTT. Protein: CASSPGTSGNYAGELFF.

The gene calls are TRBV27 and TRBJ1-1; D is possibly TRBD1 (6 bases). The V and J ends lost 6 bases and 5 bases respectively, with 16 bases between them. Germline CDR1 MNHEY, CDR2 SMNVEV (reference sequence). The CDR3 has 14 residues. CDR3 in DNA: TGTGCCAGCAGCCCCAACAGGGAGGGGACTGAAGCTTTCTTT. It is translated as CASSPNREGTEAFF.

The CDR3 protein is CASSLGGMRNQPQHF. The CDR3 DNA follows: TGTGCCAGCAGTTTGGGGGGGATGAGGAATCAGCCCCAGCATTTT. The chain couples TRBV28 to TRBJ1-5; a possible D gene is TRBD1 (5 bases). V shed 3 bases and J shed 4 bases, with 13 bases lying between them. The CDR3 is 15 residues long. The germline CDR1 and CDR2 sequences are MDHEN and SYDVKM.

CDR3 sequence (DNA): TGTGCCAGCAGCTACCCCGGGACTAGCGGGTGCGAGCAGTACTTC. Amino acid sequence: CASSYPGTSGCEQYF. The rearrangement links TRBV13 to TRBJ2-7, with 12 bases identical to TRBD2. Looked up from germline, CDR1 is PRHDT and CDR2 is FYEKMQ (reference sequence). There are 15 residues in the CDR3. V dropped 4 bases and J dropped 6; count of bases not matched to a gene: 7. The full variable domain, in which reference TRBV13 and TRBJ2-7 provide the parts outside the CDR3, is AAGVIQSPRHLIKEKRETATLKCYPIPRHDTVYWYQQGPGQDPQFLISFYEKMQSDKGSIPDRFSAQQFSDYHSELNMSSLELGDSALYFCASSYPGTSGCEQYFGPGTRLTVT.

The rearrangement joins TRBV28 to TRBJ2-7; 12 nucleotides align to TRBD2. V gave up 5 bases and J gave up 4 bases; unmatched junction bases: 6. Germline V gene data show CDR1 as MDHEN and CDR2 as SYDVKM. The CDR3 consists of 15 residues. CDR3 region: CASSETSGRTYEQYF. DNA for the CDR3: TGTGCCAGCAGTGAGACTAGCGGGAGAACTTACGAGCAGTACTTC.

This chain joins TRBV29-1 and TRBJ2-7, with 9 positions matching TRBD1. CDR3 length: 14 amino acids. The junction had 11 bases not matched to a gene; V was cut back by 7 bases and J by 4 bases. CDR1 and CDR2 (germline): SQVTM, ANQGSEA. CDR3 DNA sequence: TGCAGCGCCGCCCATAGACAGGGGGATTACGAGCAGTACTTC. This codes for CSAAHRQGDYEQYF.

This clone has only one observation. This chain links TRBV4-2 with TRBJ2-3; perhaps TRBD2 as D (5 bases). Trimming stripped 2 bases from V and 1 base from J, with 13 bases between. CDR1 and CDR2 (germline): LGHNA, YNFKEQ. This CDR3 has 16 amino acids. The CDR3 sequence is CASSQTAAGGTDTQYF. In DNA form, the CDR3 reads TGTGCCAGCAGCCAAACAGCGGCTGGCGGCACAGATACGCAGTATTTT.